This TCR beta chain was found in a study of T cell responses to AZD1222 COVID-19 vaccine. Overall study: Second doses at about 4 or about 12 weeks were pooled.

Germline V CDR1 and CDR2: ENHRY, SYGVKD. The CDR3 covers 13 residues. V lost 0 bases and J lost 5, with 5 bases in between. For this clone: Its antigen is currently unknown.

Profiled with immunoSEQ multiplex PCR; TCRdb holds only in-frame clones, not every one. The sample shows more than 250,000 clones, 93% of them seen only once. Study conclusions and caveats: Dominant at 160-218 and 743-854, vaccine-associated CD4 TCRs also spanned spike.

The sequenced sample was peripheral blood, obtained on day 0 of AZD1222 vaccination. This rearrangement joins TRBV10-3 to TRBJ1-5; no reliable D call. The source is an adult in good health. CDR3: CAISESRYQPQHF. Written as DNA, the CDR3 is TGTGCCATCAGTGAGTCCCGGTATCAGCCCCAGCATTTT.